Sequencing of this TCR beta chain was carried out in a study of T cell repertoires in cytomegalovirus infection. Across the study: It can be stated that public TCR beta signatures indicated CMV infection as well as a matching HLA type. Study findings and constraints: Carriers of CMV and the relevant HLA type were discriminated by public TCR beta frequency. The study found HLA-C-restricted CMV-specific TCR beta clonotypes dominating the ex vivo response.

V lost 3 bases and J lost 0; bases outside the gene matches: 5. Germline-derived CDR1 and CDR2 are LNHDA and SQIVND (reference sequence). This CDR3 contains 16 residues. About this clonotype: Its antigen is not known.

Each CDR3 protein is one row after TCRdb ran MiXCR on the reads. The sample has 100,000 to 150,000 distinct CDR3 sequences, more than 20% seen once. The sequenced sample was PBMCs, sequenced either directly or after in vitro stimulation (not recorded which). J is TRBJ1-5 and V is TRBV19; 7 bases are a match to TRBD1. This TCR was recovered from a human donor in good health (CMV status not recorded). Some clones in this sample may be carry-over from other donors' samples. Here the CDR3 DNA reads TGTGCCAGTAGTATCGACAGGGACGCTAGCAATCAGCCCCAGCATTTT. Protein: CASSIDRDASNQPQHF.